The T cell receptor beta chain under discussion was sequenced for a study of control samples from healthy donors and cancer patients. This CDR3 has 16 amino acids. V was clipped by 2 bases and J by 1 base, with 12 bases between them. CDR1 is GTSNPN, CDR2 SVGIG, per germline (reference sequence). This clone was detected only once. Libraries were prepared by immunoSEQ multiplex PCR; TCRdb keeps only in-frame clonotypes and omits some of them. The sample has about 170,000 clones, 80% to 95% seen once. The receptor was isolated from an older woman in good health. The chain joins TRBV30 to TRBJ1-6; D not resolved. The source material was blood. The CDR3 sequence: CAWSTPDLSYNSPLHF. The CDR3 DNA sequence: TGTGCCTGGAGTACCCCCGATCTTTCCTATAATTCACCCCTCCACTTT.